This TCR beta chain derives from a study of shared clonotypes between healthy human individuals. Repertoires were generated with immunoSEQ multiplex PCR, while TCRdb's copy carries only in-frame clones and drops some. The sample carries hundreds of thousands of clones, roughly 95% recorded once. CD45RO negativity and positive selection for CCR7 defined naive CD8 cells, a population that excluded terminally differentiated effector memory CD45RA+ cells. The germline gives CDR1 MNHNY, CDR2 SVGAGI (reference sequence). CDR3 length equals 13 residues. V was pared by 6 bases and J by 5 bases, with 5 bases of the junction left unmatched. This clone was counted a single time.

The clonotype comes from a woman in her 30s in good health. Sequences were obtained from naive CD8+ T cells sorted from blood. The chain is built from TRBV6-6 and TRBJ2-7, with 9 bases aligning to TRBD1. The CDR3 is CASSQDRGDEQYF. CDR3 nucleotides: TGTGCCAGCAGCCAAGACAGGGGGGACGAGCAGTACTTC.